This TCR beta chain was observed in a study of vaccination and CD4 T cells after COVID-19. Study information: Nine convalescent patients had mild and one had severe PCR-confirmed SARS-CoV-2 disease. Two Hispanic individuals were among six male and four female convalescent patients. Cells were stimulated with overlapping spike peptides from SARS-CoV-2, HCoV-NL63, HCoV-OC43 and HCoV-229E. The authors gave control cultures a CEFX pool, an HIV-1 Nef pool, or no peptide.

Cultured CD4+ T-cell DNA underwent Oncomine TCR Beta short-read sequencing. MiXCR, run by TCRdb on the PCR reads, gives a single entry per CDR3 protein. The sample gives about 16,000 distinct CDR3 sequences, under 75% of which show up once; less than 8% is in the top ten. In germline, CDR1 is MNHEY, CDR2 SVGAGI. This CDR3 is built from 13 residues. Trimming at V came to 4 bases and at J to 6 bases, leaving 5 bases not matched to a gene. The treatment here: approximately 11-day PBMC culture with coronavirus spike peptide pools or control peptides (ViraFEST assay). There are a few counts of this clonotype. Its specificity is not known.

What was sequenced was CD4+ T cells from blood, cultured in vitro. The chain recombines TRBV6-5 with TRBJ2-7; 8 bases are shared with TRBD2. This TCR was recovered from a human donor who had recovered from COVID-19. The CDR3 region is CASSSAGVGEQYF. CDR3 nucleotide sequence: TGTGCCAGCAGTTCAGCGGGGGTAGGCGAGCAGTACTTC.